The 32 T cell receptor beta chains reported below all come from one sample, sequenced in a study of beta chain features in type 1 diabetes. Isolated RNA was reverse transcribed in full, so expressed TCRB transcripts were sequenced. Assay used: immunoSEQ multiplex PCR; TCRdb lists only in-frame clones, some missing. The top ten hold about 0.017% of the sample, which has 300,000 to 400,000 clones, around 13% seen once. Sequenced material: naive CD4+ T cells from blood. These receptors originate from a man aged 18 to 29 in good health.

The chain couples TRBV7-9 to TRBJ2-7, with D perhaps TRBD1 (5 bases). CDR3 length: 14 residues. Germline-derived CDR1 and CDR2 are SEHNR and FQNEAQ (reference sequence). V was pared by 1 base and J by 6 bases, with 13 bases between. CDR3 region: CASSLGPQGLEQYF. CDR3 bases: TGTGCCAGCAGCTTAGGGCCCCAGGGTCTCGAGCAGTACTTC.

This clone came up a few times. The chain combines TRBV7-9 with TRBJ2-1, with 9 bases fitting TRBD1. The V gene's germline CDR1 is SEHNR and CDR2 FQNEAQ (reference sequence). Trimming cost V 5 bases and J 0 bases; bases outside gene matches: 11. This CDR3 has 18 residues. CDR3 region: CASSVPGQGKPSYNEQFF. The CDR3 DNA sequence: TGTGCCAGCAGCGTACCGGGACAGGGTAAACCCTCCTACAATGAGCAGTTCTTC.

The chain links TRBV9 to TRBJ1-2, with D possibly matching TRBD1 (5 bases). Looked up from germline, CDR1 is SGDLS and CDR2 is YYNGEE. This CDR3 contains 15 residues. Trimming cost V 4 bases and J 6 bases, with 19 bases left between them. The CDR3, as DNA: TGTGCCAGCAGCCCCCCGGGGGGAGGGTACCATGGCTACACCTTC. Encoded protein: CASSPPGGGYHGYTF.

CDR3 in DNA: TGTGCCAGCTCACTAAGTACCCCAGCGCAGAACACTGAAGCTTTCTTT. Protein sequence: CASSLSTPAQNTEAFF. The chain links TRBV18 to TRBJ1-1; D remains unclear. The germline V gene has CDR1 KGHSH and CDR2 LQKENI. The CDR3 is 16 residues long. Trimming stripped 4 bases from V and 1 base from J, with 16 bases between.

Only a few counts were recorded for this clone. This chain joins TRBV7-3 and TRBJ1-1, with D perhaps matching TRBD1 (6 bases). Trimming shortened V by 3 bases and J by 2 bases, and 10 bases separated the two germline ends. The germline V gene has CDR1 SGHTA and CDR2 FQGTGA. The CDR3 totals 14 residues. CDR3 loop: CASSLGRGNTEAFF. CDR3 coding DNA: TGTGCCAGCAGCTTGGGCAGGGGTAACACTGAAGCTTTCTTT.

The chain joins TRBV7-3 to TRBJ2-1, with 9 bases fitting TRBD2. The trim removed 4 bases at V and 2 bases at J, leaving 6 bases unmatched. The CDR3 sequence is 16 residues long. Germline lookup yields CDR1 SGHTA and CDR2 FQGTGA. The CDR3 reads CASSSELAGTYNEQFF. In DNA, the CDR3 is TGTGCCAGCAGCTCTGAGCTAGCGGGGACCTACAATGAGCAGTTCTTC.

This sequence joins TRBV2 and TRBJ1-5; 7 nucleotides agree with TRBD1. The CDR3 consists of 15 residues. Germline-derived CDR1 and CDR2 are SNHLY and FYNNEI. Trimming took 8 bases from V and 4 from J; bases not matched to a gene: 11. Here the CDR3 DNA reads TGTGCCAGCCAGATAAGACAGGGATCGAATCAGCCCCAGCATTTT. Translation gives CASQIRQGSNQPQHF.

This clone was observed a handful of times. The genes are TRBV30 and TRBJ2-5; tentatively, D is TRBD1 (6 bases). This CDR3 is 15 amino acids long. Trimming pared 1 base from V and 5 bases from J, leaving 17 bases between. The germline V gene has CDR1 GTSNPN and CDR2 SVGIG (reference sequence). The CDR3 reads CAWSEIFRGEETQYF. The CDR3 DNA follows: TGTGCCTGGAGTGAAATATTCAGGGGAGAGGAGACCCAGTACTTC.

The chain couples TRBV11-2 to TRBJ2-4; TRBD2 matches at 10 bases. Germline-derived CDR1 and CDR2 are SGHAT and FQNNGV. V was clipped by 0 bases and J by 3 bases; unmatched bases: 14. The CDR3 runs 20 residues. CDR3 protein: CASSLDSVRIAGGYKNIQYF. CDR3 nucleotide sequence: TGTGCCAGCAGCTTAGATTCGGTGCGAATAGCGGGGGGATACAAAAACATTCAGTACTTC. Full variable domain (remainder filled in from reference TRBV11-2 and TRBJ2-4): EAGVAQSPRYKIIEKRQSVAFWCNPISGHATLYWYQQILGQGPKLLIQFQNNGVVDDSQLPKDRFSAERLKGVDSTLKIQPAKLEDSAVYLCASSLDSVRIAGGYKNIQYFGAGTRLSVL.

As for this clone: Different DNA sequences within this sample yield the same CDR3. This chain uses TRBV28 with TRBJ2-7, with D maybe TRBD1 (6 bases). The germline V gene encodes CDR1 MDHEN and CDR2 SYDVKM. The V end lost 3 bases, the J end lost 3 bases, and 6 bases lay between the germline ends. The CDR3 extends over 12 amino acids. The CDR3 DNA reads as TGTGCCAGCAGTTTGGACAGCTACGAGCAGTACTTC. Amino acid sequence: CASSLDSYEQYF.

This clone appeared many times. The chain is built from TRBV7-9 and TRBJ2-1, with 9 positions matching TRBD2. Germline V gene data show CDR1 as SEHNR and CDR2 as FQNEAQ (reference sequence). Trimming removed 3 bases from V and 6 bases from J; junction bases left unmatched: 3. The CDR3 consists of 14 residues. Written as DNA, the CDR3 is TGTGCCAGCAGCTTTGGCGGGAGGGCCAATGAGCAGTTCTTC. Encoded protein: CASSFGGRANEQFF.

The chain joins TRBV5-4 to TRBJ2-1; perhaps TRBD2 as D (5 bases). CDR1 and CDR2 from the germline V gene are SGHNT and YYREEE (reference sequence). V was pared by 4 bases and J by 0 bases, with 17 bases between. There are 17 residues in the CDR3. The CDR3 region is CASSPFGRGSSYNEQFF. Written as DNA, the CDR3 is TGTGCCAGCAGCCCTTTTGGACGGGGAAGCTCCTACAATGAGCAGTTCTTC.

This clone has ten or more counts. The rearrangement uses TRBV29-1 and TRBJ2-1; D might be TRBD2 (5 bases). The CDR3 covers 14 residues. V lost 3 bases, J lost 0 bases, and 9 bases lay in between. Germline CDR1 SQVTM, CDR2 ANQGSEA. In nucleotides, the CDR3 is TGCAGCGTTGATACTAGGAGCTCCTACAATGAGCAGTTCTTC. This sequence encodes CSVDTRSSYNEQFF.

The CDR3 DNA reads TGCAGCGTTGCCCCTCCTACCGGGACAGGGAGCCATGAGCAGTTCTTC. Protein sequence: CSVAPPTGTGSHEQFF. V and J are TRBV29-1 and TRBJ2-1, with 9 positions matching TRBD1. With V trimmed by 4 bases and J by 8 bases, 15 bases remained unmatched. Germline V gene lookup returns CDR1 SQVTM and CDR2 ANQGSEA. The CDR3 length is 16 residues.

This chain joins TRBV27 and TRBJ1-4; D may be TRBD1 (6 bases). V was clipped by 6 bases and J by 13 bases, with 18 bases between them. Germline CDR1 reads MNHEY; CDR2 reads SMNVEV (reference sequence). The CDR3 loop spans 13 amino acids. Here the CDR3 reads CASRGVRARGLFF. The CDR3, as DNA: TGTGCCAGCAGGGGGGTGAGGGCCAGGGGACTGTTTTTT.

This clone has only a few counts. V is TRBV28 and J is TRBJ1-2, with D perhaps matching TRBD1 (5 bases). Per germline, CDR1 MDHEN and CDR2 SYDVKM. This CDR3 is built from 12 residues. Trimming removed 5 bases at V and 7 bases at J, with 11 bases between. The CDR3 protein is CASSPLGGGYTF. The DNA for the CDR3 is TGTGCCAGCAGTCCTCTCGGGGGTGGCTACACCTTC.

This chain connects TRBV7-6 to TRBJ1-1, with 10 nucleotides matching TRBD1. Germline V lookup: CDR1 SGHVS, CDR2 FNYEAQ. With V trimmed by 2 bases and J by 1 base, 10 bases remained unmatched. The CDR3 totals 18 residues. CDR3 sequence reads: CASSLYGTGVSWNTEAFF. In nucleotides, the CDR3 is TGTGCCAGCAGCTTATACGGGACAGGGGTAAGCTGGAACACTGAAGCTTTCTTT.

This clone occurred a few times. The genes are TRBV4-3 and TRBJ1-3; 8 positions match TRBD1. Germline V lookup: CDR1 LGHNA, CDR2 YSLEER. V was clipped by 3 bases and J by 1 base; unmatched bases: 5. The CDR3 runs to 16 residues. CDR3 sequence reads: CASSQEQGESGNTIYF. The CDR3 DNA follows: TGCGCCAGCAGCCAGGAACAGGGGGAATCTGGAAACACCATATATTTT.

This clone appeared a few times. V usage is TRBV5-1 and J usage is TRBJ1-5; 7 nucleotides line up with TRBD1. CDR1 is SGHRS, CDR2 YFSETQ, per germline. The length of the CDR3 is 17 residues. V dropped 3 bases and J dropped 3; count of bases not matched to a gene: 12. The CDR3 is CASSWGPQGQHNQPQHF. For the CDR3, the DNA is TGCGCCAGCAGCTGGGGACCCCAGGGACAGCACAATCAGCCCCAGCATTTT.

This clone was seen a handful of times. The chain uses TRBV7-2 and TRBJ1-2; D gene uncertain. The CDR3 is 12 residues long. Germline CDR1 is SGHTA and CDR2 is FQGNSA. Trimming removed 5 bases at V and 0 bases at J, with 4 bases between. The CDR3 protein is CASSPTNYGYTF. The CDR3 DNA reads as TGTGCCAGCAGCCCTACTAACTATGGCTACACCTTC.

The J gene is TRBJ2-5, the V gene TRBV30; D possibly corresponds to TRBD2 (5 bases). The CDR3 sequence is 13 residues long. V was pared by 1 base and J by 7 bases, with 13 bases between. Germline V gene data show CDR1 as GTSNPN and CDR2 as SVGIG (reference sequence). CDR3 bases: TGTGCCTGGAGTGAAAGGCCCGGAGGGACCCAGTACTTC. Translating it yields CAWSERPGGTQYF.

CDR3 in DNA: TGTGCCAGCAGTTACTCTGTTAGCGGGAACCATGAGCAGTTCTTC. It translates to CASSYSVSGNHEQFF. The V call is TRBV6-6, the J call TRBJ2-1; TRBD2 matches 8 bases. The V gene end was trimmed by 0 bases and the J gene end by 8 bases; junction bases not matched to a gene: 6. The CDR3 runs to 15 residues. Germline values: CDR1 MNHNY, CDR2 SVGAGI (reference sequence).

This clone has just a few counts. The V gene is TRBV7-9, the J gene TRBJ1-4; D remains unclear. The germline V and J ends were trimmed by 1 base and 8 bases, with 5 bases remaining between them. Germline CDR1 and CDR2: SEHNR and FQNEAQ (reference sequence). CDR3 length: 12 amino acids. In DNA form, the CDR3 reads TGTGCCAGCAGCTTAGGAGAGGAAAAACTGTTTTTT. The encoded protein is CASSLGEEKLFF.

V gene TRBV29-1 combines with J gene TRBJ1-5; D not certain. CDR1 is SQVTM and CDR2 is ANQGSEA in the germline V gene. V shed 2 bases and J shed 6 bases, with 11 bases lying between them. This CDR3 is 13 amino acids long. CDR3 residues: CSVEPGVGQPQHF. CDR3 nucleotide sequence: TGCAGCGTTGAACCGGGTGTCGGTCAGCCCCAGCATTTT. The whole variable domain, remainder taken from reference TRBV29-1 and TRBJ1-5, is SAVISQKPSRDICQRGTSLTIQCQVDSQVTMMFWYRQQPGQSLTLIATANQGSEATYESGFVIDKFPISRPNLTFSTLTVSNMSPEDSSIYLCSVEPGVGQPQHFGDGTRLSIL.

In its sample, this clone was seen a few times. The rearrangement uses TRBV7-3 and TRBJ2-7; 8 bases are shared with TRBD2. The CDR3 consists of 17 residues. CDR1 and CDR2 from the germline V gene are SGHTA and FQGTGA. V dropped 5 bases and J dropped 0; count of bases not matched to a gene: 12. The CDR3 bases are TGTGCCAGCAGCCAATCAAGCCTAGCGGGTGGCTCCTACGAGCAGTACTTC. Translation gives CASSQSSLAGGSYEQYF.

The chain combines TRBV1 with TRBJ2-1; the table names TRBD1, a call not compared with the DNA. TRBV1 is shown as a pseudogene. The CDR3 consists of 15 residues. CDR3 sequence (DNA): TGCACCAGCAGCCCAAGGGGGCCGTCCTACAATGAGCAGTTCTTC. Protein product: CTSSPRGPSYNEQFF.

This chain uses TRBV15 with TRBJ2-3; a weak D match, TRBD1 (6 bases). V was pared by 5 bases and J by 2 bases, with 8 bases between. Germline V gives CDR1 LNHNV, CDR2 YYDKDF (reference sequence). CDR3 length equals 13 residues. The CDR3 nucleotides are TGTGCCACCAGCTACAGGGCCACAGATACGCAGTATTTT. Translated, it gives CATSYRATDTQYF.

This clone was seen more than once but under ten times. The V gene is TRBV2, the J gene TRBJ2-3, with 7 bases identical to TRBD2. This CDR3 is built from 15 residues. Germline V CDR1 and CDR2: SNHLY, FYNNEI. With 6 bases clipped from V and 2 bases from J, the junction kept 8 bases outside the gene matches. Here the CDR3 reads CASRPTGGFTDTQYF. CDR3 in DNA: TGTGCCAGCAGACCGACCGGGGGGTTCACAGATACGCAGTATTTT.

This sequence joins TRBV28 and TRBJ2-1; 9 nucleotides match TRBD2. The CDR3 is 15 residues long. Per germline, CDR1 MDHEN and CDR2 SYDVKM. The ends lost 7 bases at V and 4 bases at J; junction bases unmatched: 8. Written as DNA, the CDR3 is TGTGCCAGCACCGAAAGCGGGGGGACTTACAATGAGCAGTTCTTC. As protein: CASTESGGTYNEQFF.

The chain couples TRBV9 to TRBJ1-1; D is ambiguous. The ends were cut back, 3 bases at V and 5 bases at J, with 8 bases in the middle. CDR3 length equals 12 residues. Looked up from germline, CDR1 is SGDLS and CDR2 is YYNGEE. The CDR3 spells CASSAGGTEAFF. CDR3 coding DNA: TGTGCCAGCAGCGCAGGAGGGACTGAAGCTTTCTTT.

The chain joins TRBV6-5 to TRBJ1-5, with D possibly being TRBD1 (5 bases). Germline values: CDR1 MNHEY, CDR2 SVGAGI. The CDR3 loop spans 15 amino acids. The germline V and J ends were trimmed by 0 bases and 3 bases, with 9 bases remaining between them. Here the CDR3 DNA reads TGTGCCAGCAGTTACTCGGGGGGAGACAATCAGCCCCAGCATTTT. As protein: CASSYSGGDNQPQHF.

The CDR3 DNA is TGTGCCAGCTCACCTTGGGACTCTTTCTATGGCTACACCTTC. It encodes CASSPWDSFYGYTF. The chain has TRBV18 and TRBJ1-2, with D possibly matching TRBD1 (5 bases). The germline V and J ends were trimmed by 3 bases and 4 bases, with 12 bases remaining between them. CDR3 size: 14 residues. Germline-derived CDR1 and CDR2 are KGHSH and LQKENI.